This TCR beta chain came from a study of tumor and adjacent non-tumor tissue in lung cancer. Study conclusions and caveats: Patients with more diverse tumor TCRs had worse survival.

A modified ARM-PCR protocol with three rounds of nested PCR amplified TCRbeta. Using its own MiXCR run on the multiplex PCR reads, TCRdb lists one record per CDR3 protein. The repertoire has approximately 68,000 distinct CDR3 sequences, 73% of them found once; the top ten carry approximately 30%. No cell sorting was done before RNA was extracted from the tissue. A word on this clonotype: Its antigen remains unidentified.

This CDR3 comprises 16 residues. Germline-derived CDR1 and CDR2 are SEHNR and FQNEAQ (reference sequence). V lost 4 bases to trimming and J lost 0 bases; unmatched junction nucleotides: 5. This clonotype was obtained from a man aged 55 to 69 with non-small cell lung cancer. This chain links TRBV7-9 with TRBJ2-3, with TRBD2 identical over 9 bases. Sequencing was carried out using lung tumor tissue. CDR3 nucleotide sequence: TGTGCCAGCAGCTCGAATAGCGGGGGAAGCACAGATACGCAGTATTTT. Its protein is CASSSNSGGSTDTQYF.